Reported below is one T cell receptor (beta chain). As yet, its antigen is unknown. This sample was included in a study of OX40 agonist ivuxolimab in advanced cancers. Study details: At doses from 0.01 to 10 mg/kg, patients were given intravenous ivuxolimab every 2 weeks. The study reported partial responses in three patients: one hepatocellular carcinoma, two cutaneous melanoma.

The protocol was immunoSEQ multiplex PCR, while the TCRdb copy is restricted to in-frame clones and leaves out a portion. The sample includes about 88,000 clones, approximately 90% of them seen just once. CDR3 size: 15 residues. V lost 8 bases and J 3 bases, leaving 17 bases between the germline ends. Germline lookup yields CDR1 LNHDA and CDR2 SQIVND (reference sequence). The study, taken as a whole, reports: The study observed clonal expansion of CD4+ and CD8+ blood T cells by week 6 at 0.1 to 3.0 mg/kg. Antigens targeted by the expanded peripheral T cells were not determined.

This TCR was recovered from an adult with an advanced solid tumor such as melanoma, head and neck, liver or kidney cancer. Specimen: CD4+ or CD8+ T cells sorted from blood, collected in a trial of the OX40 agonist ivuxolimab. This sequence joins TRBV19 and TRBJ1-5; tentative D call: TRBD1 (5 bases). The CDR3 DNA reads TGTGCCAGTGAGATGATGGGGGTCTACAATCAGCCCCAGCATTTT. Amino acids: CASEMMGVYNQPQHF.